This entry is about one TCR beta chain. Its cognate antigen is unknown. V was trimmed by 3 bases and J by 0 bases, leaving 16 bases between them. CDR3 length equals 17 residues. Germline CDR1 and CDR2: SEHNR and FQNEAQ (reference sequence). These data come from a study of T cell responses to AZD1222 COVID-19 vaccine. Study-wide findings and caveats: Increased Spike-specific TCR breadth and depth were observed after two AZD1222 doses.

Sequenced by immunoSEQ multiplex PCR; TCRdb stores in-frame clones only, minus some. The sample holds 140,000 to 150,000 clones, nearly 90% seen once. The source was peripheral blood, collected on day 0 of AZD1222 vaccination. This receptor was obtained from an adult in good health. V usage is TRBV7-9 and J usage is TRBJ2-3; tentative D call: TRBD2 (6 bases). In DNA, the CDR3 is TGTGCCAGCAGCTTCGGGCGGGGCAGACCTAGCACAGATACGCAGTATTTT. This sequence encodes CASSFGRGRPSTDTQYF.